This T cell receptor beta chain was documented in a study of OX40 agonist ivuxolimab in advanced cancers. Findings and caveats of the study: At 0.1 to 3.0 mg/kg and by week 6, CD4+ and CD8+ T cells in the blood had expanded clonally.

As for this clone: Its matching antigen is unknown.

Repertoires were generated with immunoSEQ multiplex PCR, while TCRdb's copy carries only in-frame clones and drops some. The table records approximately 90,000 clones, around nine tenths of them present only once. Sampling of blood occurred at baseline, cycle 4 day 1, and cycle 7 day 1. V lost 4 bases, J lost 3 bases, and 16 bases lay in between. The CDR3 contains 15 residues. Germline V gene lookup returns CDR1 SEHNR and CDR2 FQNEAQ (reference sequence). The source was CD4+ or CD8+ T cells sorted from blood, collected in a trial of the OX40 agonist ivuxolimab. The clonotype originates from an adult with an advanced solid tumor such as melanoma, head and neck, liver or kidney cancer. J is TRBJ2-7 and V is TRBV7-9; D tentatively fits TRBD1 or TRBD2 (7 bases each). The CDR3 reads CASSSQGGALYEQYF. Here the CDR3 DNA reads TGTGCCAGCAGCTCCCAGGGGGGGGCCCTCTACGAGCAGTACTTC.